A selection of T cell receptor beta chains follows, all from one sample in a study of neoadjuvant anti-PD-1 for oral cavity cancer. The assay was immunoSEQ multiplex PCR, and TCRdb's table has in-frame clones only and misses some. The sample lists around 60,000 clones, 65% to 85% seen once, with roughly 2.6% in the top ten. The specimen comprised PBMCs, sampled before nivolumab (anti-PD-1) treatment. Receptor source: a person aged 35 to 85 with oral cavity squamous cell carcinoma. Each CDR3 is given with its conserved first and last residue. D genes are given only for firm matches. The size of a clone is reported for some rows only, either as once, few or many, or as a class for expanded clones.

CDR3nt: TGTGCCAGCAGCACGGGACAGGGGAACACTGAAGCTTTCTTT
CDR3aa: CASSTGQGNTEAFF
v_gene: TRBV5-5
j_gene: TRBJ1-1
d_gene: TRBD1
abundance: NA

CDR3nt: TGTGCCACCAGCAGAGATAGGGTAGGGGATCAGCCCCAGCATTTT
CDR3aa: CATSRDRVGDQPQHF
v_gene: TRBV15
j_gene: TRBJ1-5
d_gene: NA
abundance: NA

CDR3nt: TGCAGCGTTGTGAAGGGAGCCAACACCGGGGAGCTGTTTTTT
CDR3aa: CSVVKGANTGELFF
v_gene: TRBV29-1
j_gene: TRBJ2-2
d_gene: NA
abundance: NA

CDR3nt: TGTGCCTCTGGAGGGGAAAACAATGAAAAACTGTTTTTT
CDR3aa: CASGGENNEKLFF
v_gene: TRBV6-5
j_gene: TRBJ1-4
d_gene: NA
abundance: NA

CDR3nt: TGTGCCTGGAGTGGTTTACAGGAGGATGAAAAACTGTTTTTT
CDR3aa: CAWSGLQEDEKLFF
v_gene: TRBV30
j_gene: TRBJ1-4
d_gene: NA
abundance: NA

CDR3nt: TGTGCCAGTAGTATAGTCCCAGGAGGCTACACCTTC
CDR3aa: CASSIVPGGYTF
v_gene: TRBV19
j_gene: TRBJ1-2
d_gene: NA
abundance: NA

CDR3nt: TGTGCCAGCACTAGCGGGAGCTCATCTGGGGCCAACGTCCTGACTTTC
CDR3aa: CASTSGSSSGANVLTF
v_gene: TRBV5-4
j_gene: TRBJ2-6
d_gene: TRBD2
abundance: NA

CDR3nt: TGTGCCACCAGCAGTGGACTGTCTGAAACAGATACGCAGTATTTT
CDR3aa: CATSSGLSETDTQYF
v_gene: TRBV15
j_gene: TRBJ2-3
d_gene: NA
abundance: NA

CDR3nt: TGTGCCAGCAGCTTAGCGCGACTAGCGGGAGAGGCTGAGACCCAGTACTTC
CDR3aa: CASSLARLAGEAETQYF
v_gene: TRBV7-2
j_gene: TRBJ2-5
d_gene: TRBD2
abundance: NA

CDR3nt: TGTGCCAGCAGCATAGGACCCCAAAAACAGGGAAGTGCCGCTGAAGCTTTCTTT
CDR3aa: CASSIGPQKQGSAAEAFF
v_gene: TRBV11-2
j_gene: TRBJ1-1
d_gene: NA
abundance: NA

CDR3nt: TGTGCCACCAGCTCCCGGGACAGGGGCAACTATGGCTACACCTTC
CDR3aa: CATSSRDRGNYGYTF
v_gene: TRBV15
j_gene: TRBJ1-2
d_gene: TRBD1
abundance: once

CDR3nt: TGCGCCAGCAGCAAGGGAGGGGGCAATGAAAAACTGTTTTTT
CDR3aa: CASSKGGGNEKLFF
v_gene: TRBV5-1
j_gene: TRBJ1-4
d_gene: TRBD1
abundance: NA

CDR3nt: TGTGCCAGCAGTCAAATCTCCAATGAGCAGTTCTTC
CDR3aa: CASSQISNEQFF
v_gene: TRBV9
j_gene: TRBJ2-1
d_gene: NA
abundance: NA

CDR3nt: TGTGCCAGCAGATCAGAGAGGGGGAAGACTGGCTACACCTTC
CDR3aa: CASRSERGKTGYTF
v_gene: TRBV28
j_gene: TRBJ1-2
d_gene: NA
abundance: NA

CDR3nt: TGTGCCAGCACCGGCACCCCCGACTCCTACAATGAGCAGTTCTTC
CDR3aa: CASTGTPDSYNEQFF
v_gene: TRBV9
j_gene: TRBJ2-1
d_gene: NA
abundance: NA

CDR3nt: TGTGCCAGCAGTATGGGACAGGTGAACACTGAAGCTTTCTTT
CDR3aa: CASSMGQVNTEAFF
v_gene: TRBV27
j_gene: TRBJ1-1
d_gene: TRBD1
abundance: NA

CDR3nt: TGTGCCAGCAGCCAGACAGGGGGTGGCGAGCAGTACTTC
CDR3aa: CASSQTGGGEQYF
v_gene: TRBV7-3
j_gene: TRBJ2-7
d_gene: TRBD1
abundance: NA

CDR3nt: TGTGCCAGCAGCCCCTCGGGCGGGTCTGAGACCCAGTACTTC
CDR3aa: CASSPSGGSETQYF
v_gene: TRBV7-3
j_gene: TRBJ2-5
d_gene: NA
abundance: NA

CDR3nt: TGTGCCAGCAGTGATCGCAGGGGAGGGTCTGGAAACACCATATATTTT
CDR3aa: CASSDRRGGSGNTIYF
v_gene: TRBV2
j_gene: TRBJ1-3
d_gene: NA
abundance: few

CDR3nt: TGTGCCAGCAGCGTATTTGAGGGGCGGAACACTGAAGCTTTCTTT
CDR3aa: CASSVFEGRNTEAFF
v_gene: TRBV9
j_gene: TRBJ1-1
d_gene: NA
abundance: few

CDR3nt: TGTGCCAGCAGCTTAGCCGGTCTCGAAGCTTTCTTT
CDR3aa: CASSLAGLEAFF
v_gene: TRBV7-9
j_gene: TRBJ1-1
d_gene: NA
abundance: few

CDR3nt: TGCGCCAGCAGCTTGGAGGCGGGAGAAGAGACCCAGTACTTC
CDR3aa: CASSLEAGEETQYF
v_gene: TRBV5-1
j_gene: TRBJ2-5
d_gene: TRBD2
abundance: NA

CDR3nt: TGTGCCAGCAGCTCTCACTCGGGACAGCCGTTGCATTTT
CDR3aa: CASSSHSGQPLHF
v_gene: TRBV11-1
j_gene: TRBJ1-5
d_gene: TRBD1
abundance: NA

CDR3nt: TGTGCCAGCAGCTTAAGGCTAGCGCGAGACGAGCAGTACTTC
CDR3aa: CASSLRLARDEQYF
v_gene: TRBV13
j_gene: TRBJ2-7
d_gene: NA
abundance: NA

CDR3nt: TGCGCCAGCAGCCACGGACAGAGCTCCTACAATGAGCAGTTCTTC
CDR3aa: CASSHGQSSYNEQFF
v_gene: TRBV4-1
j_gene: TRBJ2-1
d_gene: NA
abundance: NA

CDR3nt: TGTGCCTGGAGTGGTCTAGCGGACGCCGGGGAGCTGTTTTTT
CDR3aa: CAWSGLADAGELFF
v_gene: TRBV30
j_gene: TRBJ2-2
d_gene: TRBD2
abundance: few

CDR3nt: TGTGCCAGCAGTTCCGCCAGGGGGTCTAACTATGGCTACACCTTC
CDR3aa: CASSSARGSNYGYTF
v_gene: TRBV5-4
j_gene: TRBJ1-2
d_gene: TRBD1
abundance: few

CDR3nt: TGTGCCAGCAGTTTAAACGGCATTGGGACCCAGTACTTC
CDR3aa: CASSLNGIGTQYF
v_gene: TRBV28
j_gene: TRBJ2-5
d_gene: NA
abundance: NA

CDR3nt: TGTGCCTGGAGTACACGGGAGGGCCGAGAGACCCAGTACTTC
CDR3aa: CAWSTREGRETQYF
v_gene: TRBV30
j_gene: TRBJ2-5
d_gene: TRBD2
abundance: NA

CDR3nt: TGTGCCAGCAGCTTAGCCAGTATAACCGTCGAAGCTTTCTTT
CDR3aa: CASSLASITVEAFF
v_gene: TRBV7-9
j_gene: TRBJ1-1
d_gene: NA
abundance: NA

CDR3nt: TGTGCCAGCAGCGTAGGTGGTAGCGGGAAGACCTCCTACAATGAGCAGTTCTTC
CDR3aa: CASSVGGSGKTSYNEQFF
v_gene: TRBV9
j_gene: TRBJ2-1
d_gene: TRBD2
abundance: NA

CDR3nt: TGTGCCAGCAGGGAATTGCAGGGGGCAGGGACTGAAGCTTTCTTT
CDR3aa: CASRELQGAGTEAFF
v_gene: TRBV6-6
j_gene: TRBJ1-1
d_gene: TRBD1
abundance: NA

CDR3nt: TGCGCCAGCAGTGACAGCAGGGGGAATGAGCAGTTCTTC
CDR3aa: CASSDSRGNEQFF
v_gene: TRBV10-1
j_gene: TRBJ2-1
d_gene: TRBD1
abundance: few

CDR3nt: TGTGCCAGCAGCCGACTAGCGGGAGTGGTCGACGAGCAGTACTTC
CDR3aa: CASSRLAGVVDEQYF
v_gene: TRBV7-9
j_gene: TRBJ2-7
d_gene: TRBD2
abundance: few

CDR3nt: TGTGCCAGCTCACCACGCGGTCCGGGGACTGGAAACACCATATATTTT
CDR3aa: CASSPRGPGTGNTIYF
v_gene: TRBV18
j_gene: TRBJ1-3
d_gene: NA
abundance: NA

CDR3nt: TGTGCCAGCAGTTTAGCCCCGACAGGGAATCAGCCCCAGCATTTT
CDR3aa: CASSLAPTGNQPQHF
v_gene: TRBV27
j_gene: TRBJ1-5
d_gene: TRBD1
abundance: NA

CDR3nt: TGTGCCAGCAGCTTAAACCGCTTGAACACTGAAGCTTTCTTT
CDR3aa: CASSLNRLNTEAFF
v_gene: TRBV11-2
j_gene: TRBJ1-1
d_gene: NA
abundance: NA

CDR3nt: TGTGCCAGCATGGCAGGGAGACACACTGAAGCTTTCTTT
CDR3aa: CASMAGRHTEAFF
v_gene: TRBV6-1
j_gene: TRBJ1-1
d_gene: NA
abundance: NA

CDR3nt: TGTGCCAGCAGTCCGAGGGACAGCTATGGCTACACCTTC
CDR3aa: CASSPRDSYGYTF
v_gene: TRBV6-5
j_gene: TRBJ1-2
d_gene: TRBD1
abundance: NA

CDR3nt: TGTGCCAGCTCACCCCGGGACAGGGGGCGCAGCGAGCAGTACTTC
CDR3aa: CASSPRDRGRSEQYF
v_gene: TRBV18
j_gene: TRBJ2-7
d_gene: TRBD1
abundance: NA

CDR3nt: TGTGCCAGCAGGACAGGGGCCGAAAAACTGTTTTTT
CDR3aa: CASRTGAEKLFF
v_gene: TRBV11-2
j_gene: TRBJ1-4
d_gene: TRBD1
abundance: NA

CDR3nt: TGTGCCAGCAGGGACCCGGGGAAAGCTTTCTTT
CDR3aa: CASRDPGKAFF
v_gene: TRBV6-1
j_gene: TRBJ1-1
d_gene: NA
abundance: NA

CDR3nt: TGCGCCAGCAGCTTCGGACAGAACTATGGCTACACCTTC
CDR3aa: CASSFGQNYGYTF
v_gene: TRBV5-1
j_gene: TRBJ1-2
d_gene: NA
abundance: NA

CDR3nt: TGTGCCAGCAGGCCTAGCGGGGGGGCCGGGTCAGAGACCCAGTACTTC
CDR3aa: CASRPSGGAGSETQYF
v_gene: TRBV2
j_gene: TRBJ2-5
d_gene: TRBD2
abundance: NA

CDR3nt: TGCGCCAGCAGCACCACATTGGCTGGAAACACCATATATTTT
CDR3aa: CASSTTLAGNTIYF
v_gene: TRBV5-1
j_gene: TRBJ1-3
d_gene: NA
abundance: NA

CDR3nt: TGTGCCAGCAGTGTTTCGACAGCGGATGGCTACACCTTC
CDR3aa: CASSVSTADGYTF
v_gene: TRBV2
j_gene: TRBJ1-2
d_gene: NA
abundance: NA